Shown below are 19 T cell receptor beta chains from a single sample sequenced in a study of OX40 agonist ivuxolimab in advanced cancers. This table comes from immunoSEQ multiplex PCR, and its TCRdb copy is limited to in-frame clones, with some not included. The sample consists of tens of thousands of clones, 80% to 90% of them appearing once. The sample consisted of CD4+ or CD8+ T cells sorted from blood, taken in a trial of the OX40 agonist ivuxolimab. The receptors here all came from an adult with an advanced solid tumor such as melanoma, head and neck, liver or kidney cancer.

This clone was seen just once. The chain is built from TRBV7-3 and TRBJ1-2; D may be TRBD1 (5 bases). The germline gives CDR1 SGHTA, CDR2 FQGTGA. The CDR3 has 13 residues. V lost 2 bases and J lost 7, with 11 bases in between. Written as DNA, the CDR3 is TGTGCCAGCAGCTTACCAGGGAGCGGTGGCTACACCTTC. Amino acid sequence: CASSLPGSGGYTF.

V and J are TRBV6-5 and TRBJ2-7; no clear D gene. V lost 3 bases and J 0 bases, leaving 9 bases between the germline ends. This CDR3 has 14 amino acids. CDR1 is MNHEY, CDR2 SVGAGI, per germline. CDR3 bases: TGTGCCAGCAGTTATCAATCGAGCTCCTACGAGCAGTACTTC. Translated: CASSYQSSSYEQYF.

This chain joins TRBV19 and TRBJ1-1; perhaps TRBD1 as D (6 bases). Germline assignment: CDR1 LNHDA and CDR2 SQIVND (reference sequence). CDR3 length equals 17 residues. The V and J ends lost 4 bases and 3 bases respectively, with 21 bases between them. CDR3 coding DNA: TGTGCCAGTAGTACCCTGACAGGTCTAAAGGGGGACACTGAAGCTTTCTTT. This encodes CASSTLTGLKGDTEAFF.

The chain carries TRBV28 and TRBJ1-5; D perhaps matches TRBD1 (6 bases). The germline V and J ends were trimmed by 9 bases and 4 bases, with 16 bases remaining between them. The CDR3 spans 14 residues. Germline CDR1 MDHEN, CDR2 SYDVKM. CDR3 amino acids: CASASGTLNQPQHF. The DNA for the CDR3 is TGTGCCAGTGCCTCCGGGACACTAAATCAGCCCCAGCATTTT. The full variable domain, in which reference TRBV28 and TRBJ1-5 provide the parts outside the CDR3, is DVKVTQSSRYLVKRTGEKVFLECVQDMDHENMFWYRQDPGLGLRLIYFSYDVKMKEKGDIPEGYSVSREKKERFSLILESASTNQTSMYLCASASGTLNQPQHFGDGTRLSIL.

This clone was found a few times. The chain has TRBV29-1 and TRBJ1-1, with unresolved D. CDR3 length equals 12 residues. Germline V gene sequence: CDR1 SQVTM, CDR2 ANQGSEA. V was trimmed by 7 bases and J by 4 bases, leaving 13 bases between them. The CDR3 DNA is TGCAGCGAATCAACTGTTGTCACTGAAGCTTTCTTT. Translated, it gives CSESTVVTEAFF.

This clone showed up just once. CDR3: CASSSRLGQGTGEQFF. The DNA for the CDR3 is TGTGCCAGCAGTTCACGATTGGGACAGGGCACAGGAGAGCAGTTCTTC. This chain connects TRBV28 to TRBJ2-1; 9 bases match TRBD1. The germline gives CDR1 MDHEN, CDR2 SYDVKM. The CDR3 runs 16 residues. The junction had 14 bases not matched to a gene; V was cut back by 4 bases and J by 10 bases. Based on the CDR3 plus reference TRBV28 and TRBJ2-1, the full variable domain is DVKVTQSSRYLVKRTGEKVFLECVQDMDHENMFWYRQDPGLGLRLIYFSYDVKMKEKGDIPEGYSVSREKKERFSLILESASTNQTSMYLCASSSRLGQGTGEQFFGPGTRLTVL.

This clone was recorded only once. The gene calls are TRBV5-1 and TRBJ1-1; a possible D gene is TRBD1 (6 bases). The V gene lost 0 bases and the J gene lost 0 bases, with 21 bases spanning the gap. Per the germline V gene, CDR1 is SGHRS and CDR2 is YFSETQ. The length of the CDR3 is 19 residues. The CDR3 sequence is CASSLVLQVSGQLNTEAFF. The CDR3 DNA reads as TGCGCCAGCAGCTTGGTCTTACAAGTGAGCGGACAGCTGAACACTGAAGCTTTCTTT.

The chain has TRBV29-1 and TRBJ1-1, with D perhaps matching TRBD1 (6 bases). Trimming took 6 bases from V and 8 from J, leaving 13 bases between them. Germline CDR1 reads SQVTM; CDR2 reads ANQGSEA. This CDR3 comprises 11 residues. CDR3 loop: CSVDDRTEAFF. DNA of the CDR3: TGCAGCGTAGACGACAGGACCGAAGCTTTCTTT.

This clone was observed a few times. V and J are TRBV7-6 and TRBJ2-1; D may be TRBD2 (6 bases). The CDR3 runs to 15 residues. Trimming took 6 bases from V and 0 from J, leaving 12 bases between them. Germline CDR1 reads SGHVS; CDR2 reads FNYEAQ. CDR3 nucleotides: TGTGCCAGCAGTGAAGGGACTGTCTCCTACAATGAGCAGTTCTTC. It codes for CASSEGTVSYNEQFF.

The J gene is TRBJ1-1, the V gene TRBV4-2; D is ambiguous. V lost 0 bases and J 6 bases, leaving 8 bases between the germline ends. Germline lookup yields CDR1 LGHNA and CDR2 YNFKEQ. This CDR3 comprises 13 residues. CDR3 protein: CASSQESPAEAFF. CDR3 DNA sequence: TGTGCCAGCAGCCAAGAAAGTCCGGCTGAAGCTTTCTTT.

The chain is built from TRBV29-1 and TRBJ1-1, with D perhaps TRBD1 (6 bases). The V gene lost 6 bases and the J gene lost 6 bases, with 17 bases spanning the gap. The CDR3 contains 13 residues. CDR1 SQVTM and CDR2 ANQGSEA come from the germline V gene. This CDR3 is CSVTTGFNAEAFF. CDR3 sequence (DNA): TGCAGCGTCACTACAGGGTTTAACGCTGAAGCTTTCTTT.

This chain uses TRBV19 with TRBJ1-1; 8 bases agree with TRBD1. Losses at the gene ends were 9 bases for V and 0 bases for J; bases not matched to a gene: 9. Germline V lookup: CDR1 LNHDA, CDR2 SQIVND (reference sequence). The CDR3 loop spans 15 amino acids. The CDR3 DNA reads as TGTGCCAGCCTCATGATGGACAGGGTGAACACTGAAGCTTTCTTT. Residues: CASLMMDRVNTEAFF. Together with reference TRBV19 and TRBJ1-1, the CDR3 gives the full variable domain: DGGITQSPKYLFRKEGQNVTLSCEQNLNHDAMYWYRQDPGQGLRLIYYSQIVNDFQKGDIAEGYSVSREKKESFPLTVTSAQKNPTAFYLCASLMMDRVNTEAFFGQGTRLTVV.

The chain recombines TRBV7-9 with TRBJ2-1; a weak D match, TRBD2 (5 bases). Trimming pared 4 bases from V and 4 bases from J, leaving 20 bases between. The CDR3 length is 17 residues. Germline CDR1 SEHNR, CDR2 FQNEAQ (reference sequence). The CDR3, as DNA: TGTGCCAGCAGCTACAATCAAAACCGCGGGTGGTACAATGAGCAGTTCTTC. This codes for CASSYNQNRGWYNEQFF. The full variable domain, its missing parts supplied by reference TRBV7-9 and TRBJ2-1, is DTGVSQNPRHKITKRGQNVTFRCDPISEHNRLYWYRQTLGQGPEFLTYFQNEAQLEKSRLLSDRFSAERPKGSFSTLEIQRTEQGDSAMYLCASSYNQNRGWYNEQFFGPGTRLTVL.

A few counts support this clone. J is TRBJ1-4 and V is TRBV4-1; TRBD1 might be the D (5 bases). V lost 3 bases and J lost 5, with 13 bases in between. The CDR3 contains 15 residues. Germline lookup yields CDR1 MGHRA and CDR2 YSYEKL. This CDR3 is CASSHRYRKNEKLFF. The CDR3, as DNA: TGCGCCAGCAGCCACCGGTACAGGAAGAATGAAAAACTGTTTTTT.

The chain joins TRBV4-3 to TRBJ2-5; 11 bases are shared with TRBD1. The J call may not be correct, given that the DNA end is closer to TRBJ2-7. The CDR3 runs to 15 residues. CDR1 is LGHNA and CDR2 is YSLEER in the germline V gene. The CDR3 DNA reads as TGCGCCAGCAGCCAAGAGGGACAGGGGGACTACGAGCAGTACTTC. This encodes CASSQEGQGDYEQYF.

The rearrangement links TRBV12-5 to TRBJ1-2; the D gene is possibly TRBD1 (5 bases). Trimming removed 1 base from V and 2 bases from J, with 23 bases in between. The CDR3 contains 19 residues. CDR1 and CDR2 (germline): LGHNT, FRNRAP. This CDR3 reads CASGLERRGTGIPNYGYTF. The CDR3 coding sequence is TGTGCTAGTGGTTTGGAAAGACGGGGGACGGGGATTCCAAACTATGGCTACACCTTC.

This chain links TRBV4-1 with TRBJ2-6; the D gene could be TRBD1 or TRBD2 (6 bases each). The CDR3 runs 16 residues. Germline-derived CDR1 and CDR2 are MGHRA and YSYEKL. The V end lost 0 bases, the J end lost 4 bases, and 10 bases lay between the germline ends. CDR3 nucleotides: TGCGCCAGCAGCCAAGAGAGGGGGGCGGGGGCCAACGTCCTGACTTTC. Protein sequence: CASSQERGAGANVLTF.

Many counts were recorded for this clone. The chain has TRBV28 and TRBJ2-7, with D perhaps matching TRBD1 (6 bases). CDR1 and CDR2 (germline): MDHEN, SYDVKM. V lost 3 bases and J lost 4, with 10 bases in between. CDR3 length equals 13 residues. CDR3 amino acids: CASSLVRGYEQYF. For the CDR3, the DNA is TGTGCCAGCAGTTTGGTCAGGGGTTACGAGCAGTACTTC. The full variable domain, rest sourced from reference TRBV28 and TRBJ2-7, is DVKVTQSSRYLVKRTGEKVFLECVQDMDHENMFWYRQDPGLGLRLIYFSYDVKMKEKGDIPEGYSVSREKKERFSLILESASTNQTSMYLCASSLVRGYEQYFGPGTRLTVT.

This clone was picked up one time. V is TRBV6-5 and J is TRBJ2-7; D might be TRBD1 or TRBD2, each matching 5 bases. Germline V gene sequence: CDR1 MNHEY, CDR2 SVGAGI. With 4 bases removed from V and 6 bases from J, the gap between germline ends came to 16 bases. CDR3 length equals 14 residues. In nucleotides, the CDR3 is TGTGCCAGCAGTTCCCAGGGACGGCCATTCGAGCAGTACTTC. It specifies CASSSQGRPFEQYF.